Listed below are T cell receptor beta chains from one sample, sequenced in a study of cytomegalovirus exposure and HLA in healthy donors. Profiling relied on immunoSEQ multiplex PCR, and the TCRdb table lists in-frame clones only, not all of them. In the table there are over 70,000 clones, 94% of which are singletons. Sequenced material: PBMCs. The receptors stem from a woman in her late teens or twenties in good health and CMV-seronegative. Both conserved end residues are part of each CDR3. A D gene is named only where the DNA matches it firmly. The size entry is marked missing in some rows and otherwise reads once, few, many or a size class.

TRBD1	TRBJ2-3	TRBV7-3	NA	CASSYRDRGTDTQYF
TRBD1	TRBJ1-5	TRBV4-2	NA	CASSRGTDVVPQHF
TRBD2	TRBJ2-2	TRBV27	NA	CASSSITSGGATGELFF
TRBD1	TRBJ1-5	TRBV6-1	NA	CASSARDRILGQPQHF
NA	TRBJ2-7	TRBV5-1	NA	CASSLQDSYEQYF
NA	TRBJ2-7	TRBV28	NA	CASSGGGNYEQYF
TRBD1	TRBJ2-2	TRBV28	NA	CASSLLTGQGTGELFF
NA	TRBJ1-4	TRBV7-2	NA	CASSSVLATNEKLFF
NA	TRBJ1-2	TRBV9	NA	CASRGGVLYGYTF
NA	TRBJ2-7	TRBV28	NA	CASTLTSRHEQYF
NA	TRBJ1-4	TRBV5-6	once	CASSPAAYNEKLFF
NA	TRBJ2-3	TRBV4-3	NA	CASSHTLGGGATDTQYF
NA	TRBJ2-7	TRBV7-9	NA	CASSSSGGKDEQYF
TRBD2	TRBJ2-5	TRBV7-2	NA	CASSLAGLAAKTQYF
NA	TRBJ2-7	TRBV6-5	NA	CASSYWGVGAYEQYF
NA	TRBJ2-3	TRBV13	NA	CASSASLGLSTDTQYF
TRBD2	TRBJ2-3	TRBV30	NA	CAWSQGLAGGGDTQYF
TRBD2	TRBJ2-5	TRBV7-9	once	CASRKLAGGLETQYF
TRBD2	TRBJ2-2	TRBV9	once	CASSVALAGVHGELFF
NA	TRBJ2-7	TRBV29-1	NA	CSVQGSAYEQYF
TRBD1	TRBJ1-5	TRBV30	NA	CAWSDLITGTGYQPQHF
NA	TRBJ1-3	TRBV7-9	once	CASSVASSSGNTIYF
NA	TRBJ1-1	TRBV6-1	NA	CASSITGGWTEAFF
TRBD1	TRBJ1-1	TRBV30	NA	CAGIQQGGTEAFF
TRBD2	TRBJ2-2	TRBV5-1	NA	CASSSIPGLAGGTNTGELFF
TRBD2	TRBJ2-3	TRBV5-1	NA	CASSSRTSGVKKYHIDTQYF
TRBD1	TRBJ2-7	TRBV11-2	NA	CASSSYRTGLNYEQYF
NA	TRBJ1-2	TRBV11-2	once	CASTRDLANYGYTF
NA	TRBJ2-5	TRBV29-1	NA	CSVEDRAEAAGTQYF